This T cell receptor (beta chain) was sequenced for a study of T-cell reconstitution after alpha-beta-depleted transplantation in children. This clonotype was picked up a small number of times. V lost 2 bases, J lost 0 bases, and 11 bases lay in between. Per the germline V gene, CDR1 is MNHEY and CDR2 is SMNVEV (reference sequence). This CDR3 is 17 amino acids long. A library of TCRbeta sequences, prepared with unique molecular identifiers, was generated. TCRdb itself ran the PCR reads through MiXCR, one entry per CDR3 protein. In the table there are about 480,000 distinct CDR3 sequences, 12% of which are singletons.

The V gene is TRBV27, the J gene TRBJ1-6, with D uncertain. The source was PBMCs from the stem cell graft donor, collected from the stem cell graft. This receptor was obtained from a human donor who donated a stem cell graft to a child with combined immunodeficiency. The CDR3 nucleotides read TGTGCCAGCAGTTTACGCCTGGAACACTCCTATAATTCACCCCTCCACTTT. This codes for CASSLRLEHSYNSPLHF.